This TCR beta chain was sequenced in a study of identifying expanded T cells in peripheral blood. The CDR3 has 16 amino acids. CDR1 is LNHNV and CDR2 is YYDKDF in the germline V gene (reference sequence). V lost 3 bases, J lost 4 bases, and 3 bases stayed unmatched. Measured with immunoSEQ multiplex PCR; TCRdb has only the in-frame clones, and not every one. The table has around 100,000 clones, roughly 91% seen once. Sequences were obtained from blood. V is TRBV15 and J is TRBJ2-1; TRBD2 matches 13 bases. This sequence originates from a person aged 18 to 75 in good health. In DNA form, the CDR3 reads TGTGCCACCAGCAGGACTAGCGGGGGGTATTACAATGAGCAGTTCTTC. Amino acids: CATSRTSGGYYNEQFF.